Below are 3 T cell receptor beta chains sequenced from a single sample in a study of PD-1 blockade in classical Hodgkin lymphoma. Relapse after autologous stem cell transplantation occurred in every patient, and brentuximab vedotin exposure varied. TCRdb's table, derived via immunoSEQ multiplex PCR, lists solely in-frame clones and lacks some. The sample lists 12,000 to 15,000 clones, around 83% occurring once. The sample was peripheral blood mononuclear cells (PBMCs), taken before the second cycle of nivolumab. All receptors derive from a human donor with classical Hodgkin lymphoma.

V and J are TRBV7-9 and TRBJ1-2, with unresolved D. CDR3 length equals 11 residues. In germline, CDR1 is SEHNR, CDR2 FQNEAQ (reference sequence). V shed 3 bases and J shed 7 bases, with 6 bases lying between them. CDR3 region: CASSFASGYTF. Here the CDR3 DNA reads TGTGCCAGCAGCTTTGCGTCTGGCTACACCTTC.

The V gene is TRBV19, the J gene TRBJ2-1; D call uncertain. This CDR3 region has 15 residues. Trimming cost V 4 bases and J 4 bases, with 14 bases left between them. The V gene's germline CDR1 is LNHDA and CDR2 SQIVND (reference sequence). CDR3 DNA: TGTGCCAGTAGTAAAGAGCTTGCCATTTACAATGAGCAGTTCTTC. This gives the protein CASSKELAIYNEQFF.

This chain uses TRBV7-3 with TRBJ2-3; D is unclear. The germline V gene has CDR1 SGHTA and CDR2 FQGTGA. This CDR3 is 16 amino acids long. V shed 2 bases and J shed 0 bases, with 12 bases lying between them. The CDR3: CASSLLWASSTDTQYF. The CDR3 region has the DNA TGTGCCAGCAGCTTATTGTGGGCCTCTAGCACAGATACGCAGTATTTT.